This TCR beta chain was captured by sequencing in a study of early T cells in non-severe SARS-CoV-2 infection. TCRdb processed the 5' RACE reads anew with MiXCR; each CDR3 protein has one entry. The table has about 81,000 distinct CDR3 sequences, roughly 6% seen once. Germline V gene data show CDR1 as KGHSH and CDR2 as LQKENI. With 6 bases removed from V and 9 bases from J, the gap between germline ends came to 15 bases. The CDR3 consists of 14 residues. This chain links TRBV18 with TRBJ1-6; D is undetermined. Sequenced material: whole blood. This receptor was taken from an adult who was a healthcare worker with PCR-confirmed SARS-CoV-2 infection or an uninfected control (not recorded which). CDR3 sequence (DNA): TGTGCCAGCTCTGAAGACGGGGTAACTTCACCCCTCCACTTT. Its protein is CASSEDGVTSPLHF.